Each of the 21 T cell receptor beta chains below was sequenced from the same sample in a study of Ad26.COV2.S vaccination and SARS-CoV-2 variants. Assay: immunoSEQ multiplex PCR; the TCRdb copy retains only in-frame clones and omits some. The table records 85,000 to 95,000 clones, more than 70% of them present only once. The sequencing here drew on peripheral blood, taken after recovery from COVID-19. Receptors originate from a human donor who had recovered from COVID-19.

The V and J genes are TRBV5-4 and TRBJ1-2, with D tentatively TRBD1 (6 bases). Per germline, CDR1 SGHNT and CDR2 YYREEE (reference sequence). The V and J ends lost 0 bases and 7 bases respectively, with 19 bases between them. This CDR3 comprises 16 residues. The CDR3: CASSLEYGGGEGGYTF. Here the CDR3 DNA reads TGTGCCAGCAGCTTGGAGTATGGGGGCGGAGAGGGTGGCTACACCTTC.

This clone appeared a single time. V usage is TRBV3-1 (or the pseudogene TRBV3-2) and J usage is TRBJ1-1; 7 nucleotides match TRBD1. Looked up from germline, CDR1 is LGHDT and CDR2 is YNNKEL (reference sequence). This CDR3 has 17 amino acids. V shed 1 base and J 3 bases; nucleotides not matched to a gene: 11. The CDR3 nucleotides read TGTGCCAGCAGCCAAGTCACAACCGGGACAGATTACACTGAAGCTTTCTTT. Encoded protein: CASSQVTTGTDYTEAFF.

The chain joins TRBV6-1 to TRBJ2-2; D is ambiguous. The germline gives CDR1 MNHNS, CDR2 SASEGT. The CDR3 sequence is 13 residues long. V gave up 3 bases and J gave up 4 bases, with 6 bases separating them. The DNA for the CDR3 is TGTGCCAGCAGTGACAGCGCCACCGGGGAGCTGTTTTTT. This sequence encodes CASSDSATGELFF.

CDR3 nucleotides: TGTGCCAGTAGTATAGGTCACAGTGGAGGAGAGACCCAGTACTTC. Translating gives CASSIGHSGGETQYF. The V and J genes are TRBV19 and TRBJ2-5, with D possibly TRBD2 on 5 matching bases. V shed 1 base and J shed 4 bases, with 13 bases lying between them. CDR1 LNHDA and CDR2 SQIVND come from the germline V gene (reference sequence). This CDR3 is built from 15 residues.

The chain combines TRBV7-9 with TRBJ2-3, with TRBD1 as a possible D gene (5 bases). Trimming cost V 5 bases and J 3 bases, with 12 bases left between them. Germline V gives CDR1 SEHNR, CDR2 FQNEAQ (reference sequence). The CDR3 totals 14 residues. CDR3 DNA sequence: TGTGCCAGCAGCCCGGCCCAGGGAACAGATACGCAGTATTTT. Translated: CASSPAQGTDTQYF.

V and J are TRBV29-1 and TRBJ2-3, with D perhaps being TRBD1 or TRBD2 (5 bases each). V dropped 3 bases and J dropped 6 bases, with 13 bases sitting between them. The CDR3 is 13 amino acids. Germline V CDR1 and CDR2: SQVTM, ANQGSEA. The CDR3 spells CSVEPAGADTQYF. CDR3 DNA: TGCAGCGTTGAGCCCGCCGGGGCGGATACGCAGTATTTT.

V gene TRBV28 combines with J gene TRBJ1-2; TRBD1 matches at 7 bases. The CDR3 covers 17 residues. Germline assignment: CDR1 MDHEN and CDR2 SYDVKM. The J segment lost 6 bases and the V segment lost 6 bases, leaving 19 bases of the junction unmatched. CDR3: CASRAPGRQGGPHGYTF. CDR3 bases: TGTGCCAGCAGGGCACCGGGCCGACAGGGAGGGCCCCATGGCTACACCTTC.

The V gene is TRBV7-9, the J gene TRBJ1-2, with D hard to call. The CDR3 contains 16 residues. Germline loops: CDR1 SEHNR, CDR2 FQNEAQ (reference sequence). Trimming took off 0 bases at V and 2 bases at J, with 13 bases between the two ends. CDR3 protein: CASSLARVRGNYGYTF. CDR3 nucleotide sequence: TGTGCCAGCAGCTTAGCTAGGGTTAGAGGCAACTATGGCTACACCTTC. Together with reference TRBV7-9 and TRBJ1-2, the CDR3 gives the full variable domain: DTGVSQNPRHKITKRGQNVTFRCDPISEHNRLYWYRQTLGQGPEFLTYFQNEAQLEKSRLLSDRFSAERPKGSFSTLEIQRTEQGDSAMYLCASSLARVRGNYGYTFGSGTRLTVV.

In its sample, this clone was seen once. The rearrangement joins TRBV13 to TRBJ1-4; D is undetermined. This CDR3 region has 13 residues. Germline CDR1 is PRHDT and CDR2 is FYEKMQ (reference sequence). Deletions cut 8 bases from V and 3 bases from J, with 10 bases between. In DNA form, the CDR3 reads TGTGCCAGCCGAAACGGTCCTAATGAAAAACTGTTTTTT. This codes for CASRNGPNEKLFF.

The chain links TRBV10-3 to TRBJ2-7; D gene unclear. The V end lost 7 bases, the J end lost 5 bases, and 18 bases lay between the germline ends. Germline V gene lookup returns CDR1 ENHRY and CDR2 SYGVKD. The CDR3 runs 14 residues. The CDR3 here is CAITSVGDLNEQYF. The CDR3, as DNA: TGTGCCATCACCAGTGTTGGCGATTTGAACGAGCAGTACTTC.

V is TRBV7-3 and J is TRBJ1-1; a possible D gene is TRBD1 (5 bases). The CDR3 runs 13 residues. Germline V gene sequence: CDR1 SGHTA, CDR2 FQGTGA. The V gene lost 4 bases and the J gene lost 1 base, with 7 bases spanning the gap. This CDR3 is CASSSGGNTEAFF. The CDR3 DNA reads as TGTGCCAGCAGCTCGGGGGGGAACACTGAAGCTTTCTTT.

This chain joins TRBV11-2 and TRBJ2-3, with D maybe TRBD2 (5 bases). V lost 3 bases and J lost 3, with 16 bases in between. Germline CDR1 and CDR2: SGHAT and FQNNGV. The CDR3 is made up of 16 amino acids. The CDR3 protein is CASSFWTPLGTDTQYF. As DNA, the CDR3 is TGTGCCAGCAGCTTCTGGACTCCTTTAGGTACAGATACGCAGTATTTT.

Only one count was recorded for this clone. The CDR3 DNA sequence: TGTGCCAGCAGCCTCCCGAACTTAGGGACTAACTATGGCTACACCTTC. Amino acids: CASSLPNLGTNYGYTF. The V gene is TRBV5-6, the J gene TRBJ1-2; D not certain. Germline CDR1 is SGHDT and CDR2 is YYEEEE. Trimming cost V 4 bases and J 0 bases, with 16 bases left between them. CDR3 length equals 16 residues. The full variable domain, in which reference TRBV5-6 and TRBJ1-2 provide the parts outside the CDR3, is DAGVTQSPTHLIKTRGQQVTLRCSPKSGHDTVSWYQQALGQGPQFIFQYYEEEERQRGNFPDRFSGHQFPNYSSELNVNALLLGDSALYLCASSLPNLGTNYGYTFGSGTRLTVV.

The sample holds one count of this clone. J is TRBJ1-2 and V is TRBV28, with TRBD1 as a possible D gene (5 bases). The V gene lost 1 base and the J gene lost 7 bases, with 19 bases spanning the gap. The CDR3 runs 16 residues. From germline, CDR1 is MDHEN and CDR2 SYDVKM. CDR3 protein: CASSLSLAARGGGYTF. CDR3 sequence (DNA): TGTGCCAGCAGTTTATCCCTCGCCGCAAGGGGAGGTGGCTACACCTTC.

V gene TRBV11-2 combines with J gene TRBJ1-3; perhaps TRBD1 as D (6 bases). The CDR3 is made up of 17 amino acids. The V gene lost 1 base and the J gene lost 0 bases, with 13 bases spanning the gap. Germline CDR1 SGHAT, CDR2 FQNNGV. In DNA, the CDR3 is TGTGCCAGCAGCTTAGTCTCCGGACAGCGCTCTGGAAACACCATATATTTT. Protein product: CASSLVSGQRSGNTIYF. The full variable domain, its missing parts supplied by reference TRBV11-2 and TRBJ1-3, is EAGVAQSPRYKIIEKRQSVAFWCNPISGHATLYWYQQILGQGPKLLIQFQNNGVVDDSQLPKDRFSAERLKGVDSTLKIQPAKLEDSAVYLCASSLVSGQRSGNTIYFGEGSWLTVV.

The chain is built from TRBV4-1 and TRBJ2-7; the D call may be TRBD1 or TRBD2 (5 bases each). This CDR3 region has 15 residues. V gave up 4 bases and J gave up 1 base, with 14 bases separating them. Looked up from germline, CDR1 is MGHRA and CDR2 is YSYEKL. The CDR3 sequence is CASSRELGESYEQYF. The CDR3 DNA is TGCGCCAGCAGCCGAGAACTAGGGGAATCCTACGAGCAGTACTTC.

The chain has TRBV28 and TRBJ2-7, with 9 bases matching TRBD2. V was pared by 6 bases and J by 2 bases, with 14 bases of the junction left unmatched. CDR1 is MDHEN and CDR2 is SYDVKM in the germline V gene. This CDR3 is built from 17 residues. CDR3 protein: CASRYGASGTTAYEQYF. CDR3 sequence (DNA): TGTGCCAGCAGATATGGGGCTAGCGGGACTACGGCCTACGAGCAGTACTTC.

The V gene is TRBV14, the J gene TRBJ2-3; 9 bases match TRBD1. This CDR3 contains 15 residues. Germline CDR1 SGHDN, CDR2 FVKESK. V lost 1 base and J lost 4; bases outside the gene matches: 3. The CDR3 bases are TGTGCCAGCAGCCAAGCCGGACAGGGGTCAGATACGCAGTATTTT. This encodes CASSQAGQGSDTQYF.

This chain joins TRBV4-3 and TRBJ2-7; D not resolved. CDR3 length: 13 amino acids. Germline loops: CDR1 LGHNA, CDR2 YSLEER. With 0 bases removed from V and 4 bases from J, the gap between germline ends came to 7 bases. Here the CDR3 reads CASSQDVRYEQYF. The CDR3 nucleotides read TGCGCCAGCAGCCAAGACGTCAGGTACGAGCAGTACTTC.

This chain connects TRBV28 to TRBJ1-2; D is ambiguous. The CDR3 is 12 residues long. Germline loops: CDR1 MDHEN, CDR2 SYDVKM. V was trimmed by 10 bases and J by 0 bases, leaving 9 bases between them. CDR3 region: CATLITNYGYTF. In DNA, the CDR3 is TGTGCCACCCTTATCACTAACTATGGCTACACCTTC.

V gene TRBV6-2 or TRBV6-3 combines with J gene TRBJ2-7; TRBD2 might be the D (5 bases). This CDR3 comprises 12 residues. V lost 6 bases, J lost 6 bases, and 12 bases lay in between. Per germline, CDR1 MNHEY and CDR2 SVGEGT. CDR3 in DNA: TGTGCCAGCAGCCAGGCGGGTTTCGAGCAGTACTTC. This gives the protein CASSQAGFEQYF.